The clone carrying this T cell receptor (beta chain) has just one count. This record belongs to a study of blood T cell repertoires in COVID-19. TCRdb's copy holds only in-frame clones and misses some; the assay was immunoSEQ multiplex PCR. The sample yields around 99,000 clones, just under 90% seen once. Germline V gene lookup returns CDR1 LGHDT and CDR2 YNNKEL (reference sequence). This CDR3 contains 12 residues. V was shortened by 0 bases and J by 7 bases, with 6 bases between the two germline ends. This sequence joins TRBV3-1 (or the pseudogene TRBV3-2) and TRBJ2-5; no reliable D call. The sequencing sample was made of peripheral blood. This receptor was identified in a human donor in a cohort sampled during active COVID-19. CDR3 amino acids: CASSQDKRTQYF. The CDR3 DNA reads TGTGCCAGCAGCCAAGATAAGCGGACCCAGTACTTC.